Below are 13 T cell receptor beta chains sequenced from a single sample in a study of blood T cells in healthy people across ages. A second roughly 6 to 11 cycle PCR used barcoded and J-beta primers. TCRdb ran MiXCR on the 5' RACE reads and lists one entry per CDR3 protein. The data show more than 700,000 distinct CDR3 sequences, around 50% seen once. Sequenced material: blood. These receptors were obtained from a man older than 75 in good health.

V usage is TRBV10-3 and J usage is TRBJ2-5; no definite D call. V lost 4 bases, J lost 4 bases, and 7 bases lay in between. The CDR3 is 12 amino acids. Germline assignment: CDR1 ENHRY and CDR2 SYGVKD. CDR3 region: CAISAPAETQYF. The CDR3 DNA follows: TGTGCCATCAGTGCCCCGGCAGAGACCCAGTACTTC.

J is TRBJ1-2 and V is TRBV5-1; D unresolved. With 0 bases removed from V and 7 bases from J, the gap between germline ends came to 7 bases. The length of the CDR3 is 12 residues. Germline V lookup: CDR1 SGHRS, CDR2 YFSETQ. The CDR3 coding sequence is TGCGCCAGCAGCTTGGGGGGTTGTGGCTACACCTTC. It translates to CASSLGGCGYTF.

The V call is TRBV5-1, the J call TRBJ1-5; D call uncertain. There are 14 residues in the CDR3. CDR1 and CDR2 (germline): SGHRS, YFSETQ. Trimming pared 4 bases from V and 5 bases from J, leaving 13 bases between. CDR3 protein: CASSVEAPDQPQHF. In nucleotides, the CDR3 is TGCGCCAGCAGCGTGGAGGCACCAGATCAGCCCCAGCATTTT.

This clonotype was observed a handful of times. The J gene is TRBJ2-7, the V gene TRBV7-9, with 10 bases fitting TRBD1. This CDR3 is built from 15 residues. Unmatched junction bases numbered 5, after V lost 5 bases and J lost 1 base. Germline CDR1 is SEHNR and CDR2 is FQNEAQ (reference sequence). CDR3 sequence: CASSVGTGVSYEQYF. The CDR3 DNA is TGTGCCAGCAGCGTTGGGACAGGGGTTTCCTACGAGCAGTACTTC.

A few counts support this clonotype. As DNA, the CDR3 is TGCGCCAGCAGCCGGTCCCGGGCCAGGGGGCTGGATGAGCAGTTCTTC. It is translated as CASSRSRARGLDEQFF. The chain joins TRBV4-3 to TRBJ2-1; 8 bases line up with TRBD1. The CDR3 spans 16 residues. Germline CDR1 LGHNA, CDR2 YSLEER. V was pared by 4 bases and J by 8 bases, with 13 bases of the junction left unmatched.

A few counts support this clonotype. The V and J genes are TRBV20-1 and TRBJ2-7, with no clear D. CDR3 length: 12 amino acids. V dropped 3 bases and J dropped 3 bases, with 9 bases sitting between them. Germline V CDR1 and CDR2: DFQATT, SNEGSKA (reference sequence). The CDR3 nucleotides read TGCAGTGCTAGCCGGCACGACTACGAGCAGTACTTC. This sequence encodes CSASRHDYEQYF.

The J gene is TRBJ1-6, the V gene TRBV5-1; the match to TRBD1 covers 9 bases. The CDR3 covers 16 residues. Losses at the gene ends were 4 bases for V and 6 bases for J; bases not matched to a gene: 8. The germline gives CDR1 SGHRS, CDR2 YFSETQ. CDR3 loop: CASSQLPGQGNSPLHF. CDR3 DNA: TGCGCCAGCAGCCAACTACCGGGACAGGGTAATTCACCCCTCCACTTT.

V is TRBV5-1 and J is TRBJ2-6; D possibly uses TRBD1 or TRBD2 (5 bases each). The V end was cut by 4 bases, the J end by 0 bases, with 11 bases between. The germline CDR1 and CDR2 sequences are SGHRS and YFSETQ. The CDR3 totals 16 residues. CDR3 residues: CASSQGTYSGANVLTF. The CDR3 DNA is TGCGCCAGCAGCCAAGGGACGTACTCTGGGGCCAACGTCCTGACTTTC.

The genes are TRBV5-1 and TRBJ1-2; D remains ambiguous. In germline, CDR1 is SGHRS, CDR2 YFSETQ. CDR3 length equals 12 residues. V lost 2 bases and J lost 2, with 4 bases in between. DNA for the CDR3: TGCGCCAGCAGCTTCGACAACTATGGCTACACCTTC. It specifies CASSFDNYGYTF.

This clonotype was found many times. V usage is TRBV6-5 and J usage is TRBJ2-7, with TRBD2 as a possible D gene (6 bases). Trimming pared 5 bases from V and 4 bases from J, leaving 12 bases between. This CDR3 comprises 13 residues. Germline V gene sequence: CDR1 MNHEY, CDR2 SVGAGI. Here the CDR3 DNA reads TGTGCCAGCAGTGACCGGCGGGGATACGAGCAGTACTTC. It codes for CASSDRRGYEQYF.

As concerns this clonotype: One end of the junction is discordant with germline, which a read error may explain. The V call is TRBV6-1, the J call TRBJ2-2; perhaps D is TRBD1 or TRBD2 (5 bases each). The CDR3 is made up of 13 amino acids. Germline CDR1 reads MNHNS; CDR2 reads SASEGT. CDR3 in amino acids: CASSQARGGELFF. The CDR3 nucleotides read TGTGCCAGCAGTCAAGCGAGGGGAGGGGAGCTGTTTTTT.

This clonotype was detected only a few times. The V gene is TRBV28, the J gene TRBJ2-7; possible D gene TRBD2, 5 bases. Trimming pared 6 bases from V and 2 bases from J, leaving 8 bases between. The V gene's germline CDR1 is MDHEN and CDR2 SYDVKM. This CDR3 is built from 12 residues. The CDR3 DNA reads TGTGCCAGCAGGTCGGGGACCTACGAGCAGTACTTC. Translated, it gives CASRSGTYEQYF.

This clonotype was recorded many times. The CDR3 here is CATSRVLAGILPDTQYF. The CDR3 nucleotides are TGTGCCACCAGCAGAGTCCTAGCGGGAATTTTGCCAGATACGCAGTATTTT. The chain combines TRBV15 with TRBJ2-3, with TRBD2 matching over 9 bases. CDR1 is LNHNV and CDR2 is YYDKDF in the germline V gene (reference sequence). The CDR3 loop spans 17 amino acids. Trimming at V came to 1 base and at J to 4 bases, leaving 9 bases not matched to a gene.